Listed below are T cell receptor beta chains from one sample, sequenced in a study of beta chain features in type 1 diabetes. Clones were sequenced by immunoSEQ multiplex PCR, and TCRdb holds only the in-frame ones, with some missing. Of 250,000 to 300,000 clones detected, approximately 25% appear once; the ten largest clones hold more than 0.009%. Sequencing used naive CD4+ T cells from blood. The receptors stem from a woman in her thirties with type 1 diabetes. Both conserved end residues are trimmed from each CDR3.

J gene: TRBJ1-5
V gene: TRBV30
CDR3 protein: AWNGQGAGQPQH

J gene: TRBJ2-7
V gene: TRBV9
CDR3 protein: ASSVTGEPYEQY

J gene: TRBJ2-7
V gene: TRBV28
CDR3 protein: ASTPSGRGTHEQY

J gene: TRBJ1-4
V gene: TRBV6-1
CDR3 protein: ASSSDRVNEKLF

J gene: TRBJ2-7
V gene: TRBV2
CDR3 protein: ASSPRTGTYEQY

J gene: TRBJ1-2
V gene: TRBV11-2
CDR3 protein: ASRRNRGQGYGYT

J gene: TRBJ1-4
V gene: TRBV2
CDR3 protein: ASRGGTYVNNEKLF

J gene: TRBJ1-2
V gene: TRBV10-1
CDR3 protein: ASSEGQGDGYT

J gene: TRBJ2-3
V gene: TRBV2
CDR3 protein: ASSGTGVGTDTQY

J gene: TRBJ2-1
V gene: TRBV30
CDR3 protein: AWSTSGRSNEQF

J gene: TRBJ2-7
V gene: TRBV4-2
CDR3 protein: ASSQEAEQGFYEQY

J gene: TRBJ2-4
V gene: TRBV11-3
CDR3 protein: ASSWDLTVKNIQY

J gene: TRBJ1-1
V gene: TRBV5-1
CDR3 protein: ASSGHPSIMNTEAF

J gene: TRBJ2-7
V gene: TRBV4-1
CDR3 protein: ASSQVRGPNYEQY

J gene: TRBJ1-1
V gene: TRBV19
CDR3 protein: ASSRTGNTEAF

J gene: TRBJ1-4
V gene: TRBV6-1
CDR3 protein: ASSRTEAGGKLF

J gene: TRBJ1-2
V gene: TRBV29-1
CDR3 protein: SVGQIGRFYGYT

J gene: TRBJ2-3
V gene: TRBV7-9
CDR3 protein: ASSSLTSGSSSDTQY

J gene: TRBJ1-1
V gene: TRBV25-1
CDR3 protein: ATRGERRDTEAF

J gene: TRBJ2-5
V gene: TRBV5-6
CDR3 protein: ASSLGSGDQETQY

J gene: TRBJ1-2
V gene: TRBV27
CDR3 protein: ASSLFYPGTGTNYGYT

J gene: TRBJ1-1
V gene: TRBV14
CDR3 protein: ASSPQWARNTEAF

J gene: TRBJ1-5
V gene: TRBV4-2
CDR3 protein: ASSQFGEGQPQH

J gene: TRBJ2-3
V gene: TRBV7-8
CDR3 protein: ASRAGTSTDTQY

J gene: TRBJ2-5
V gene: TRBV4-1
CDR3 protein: ASSQGLRGTSRKTQY

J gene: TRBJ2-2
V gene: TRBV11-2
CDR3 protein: ASSQTNTGELF

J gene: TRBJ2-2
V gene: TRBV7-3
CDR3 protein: ASSLIAGVGGELF

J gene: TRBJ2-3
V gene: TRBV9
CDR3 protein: ASSDGLRGSTDTQY

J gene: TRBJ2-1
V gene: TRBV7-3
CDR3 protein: ASSTTSGNYNEQF

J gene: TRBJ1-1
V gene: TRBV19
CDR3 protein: AIRRQGGVNTEAF

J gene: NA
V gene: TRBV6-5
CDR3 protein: ASRRSGSIYEQY

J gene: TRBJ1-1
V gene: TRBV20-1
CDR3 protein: SAQGEAEAF

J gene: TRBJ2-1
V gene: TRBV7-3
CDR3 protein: ASGRTSGSNEQF

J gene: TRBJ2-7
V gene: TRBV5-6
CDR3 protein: ASSLGGLPAYEQY

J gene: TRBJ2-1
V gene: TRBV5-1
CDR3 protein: ASSLIAGGSYNEQF

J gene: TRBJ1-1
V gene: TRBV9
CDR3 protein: ASSDRTGAEIF

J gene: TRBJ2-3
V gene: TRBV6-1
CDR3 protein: ASSYRRSDTQY

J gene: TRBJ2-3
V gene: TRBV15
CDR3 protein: ATSRDLLAGGAEHTQY

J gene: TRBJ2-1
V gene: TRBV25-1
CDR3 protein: ASSAASGRAILHNEQF

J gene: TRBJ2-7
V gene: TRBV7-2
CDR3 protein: ASLGVGYEQY

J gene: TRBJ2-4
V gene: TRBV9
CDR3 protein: ASSVAAGDIQY

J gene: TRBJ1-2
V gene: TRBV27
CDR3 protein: ASRRAGGYGYT

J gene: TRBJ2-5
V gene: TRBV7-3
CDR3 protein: ASSPGTSWETQY

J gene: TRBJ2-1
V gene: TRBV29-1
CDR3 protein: SFSDRSNEQF

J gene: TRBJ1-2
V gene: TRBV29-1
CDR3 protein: SVIFRDTAFLNYGYT

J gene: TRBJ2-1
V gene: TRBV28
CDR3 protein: ASRPPGAYNEQF

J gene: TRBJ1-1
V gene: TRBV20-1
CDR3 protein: SLGIGGKAF

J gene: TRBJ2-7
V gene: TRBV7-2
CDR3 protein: ASSSQRVTYEQY

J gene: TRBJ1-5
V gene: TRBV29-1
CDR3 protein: SVLRENQPQH

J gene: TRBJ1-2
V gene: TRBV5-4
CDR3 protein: ASSLPQGSYGYT

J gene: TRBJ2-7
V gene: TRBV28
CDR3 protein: ASSLQGIYEQY

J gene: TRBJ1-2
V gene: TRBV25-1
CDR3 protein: ASSFGTGSHGYT

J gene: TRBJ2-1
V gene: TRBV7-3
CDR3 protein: ASSPGVGRAYNEQF

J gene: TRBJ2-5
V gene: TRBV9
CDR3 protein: ASSLGLAGSETQY

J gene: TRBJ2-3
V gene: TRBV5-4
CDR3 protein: ASSLERMPSTDTQY

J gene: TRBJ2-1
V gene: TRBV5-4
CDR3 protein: ASSLGPNEQF

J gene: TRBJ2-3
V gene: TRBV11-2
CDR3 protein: ASSSGAGVGTDTQY

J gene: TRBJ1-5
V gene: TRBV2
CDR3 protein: ASSSDRVGH

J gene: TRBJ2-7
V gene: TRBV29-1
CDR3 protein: SASTGGGGYEQY

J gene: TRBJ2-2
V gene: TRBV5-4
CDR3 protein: ASSVQGNTGELF